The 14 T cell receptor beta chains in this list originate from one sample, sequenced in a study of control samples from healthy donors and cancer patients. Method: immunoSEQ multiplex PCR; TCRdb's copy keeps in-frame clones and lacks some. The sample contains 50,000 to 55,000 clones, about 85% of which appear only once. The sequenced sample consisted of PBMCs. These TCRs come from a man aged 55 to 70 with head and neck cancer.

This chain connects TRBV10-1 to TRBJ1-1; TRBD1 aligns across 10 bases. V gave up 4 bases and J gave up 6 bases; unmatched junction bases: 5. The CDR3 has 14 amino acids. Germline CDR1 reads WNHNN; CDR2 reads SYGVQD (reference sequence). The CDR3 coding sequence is TGCGCCAGCAGTGCGGGACAGGGGTTCCCTGAAGCTTTCTTT. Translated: CASSAGQGFPEAFF.

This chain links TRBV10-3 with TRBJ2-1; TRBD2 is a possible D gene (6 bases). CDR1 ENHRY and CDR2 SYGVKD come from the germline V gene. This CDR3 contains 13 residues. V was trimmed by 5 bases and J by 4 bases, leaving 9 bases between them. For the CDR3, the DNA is TGTGCCATCAGTAGCGGGCATTACAATGAGCAGTTCTTC. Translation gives CAISSGHYNEQFF.

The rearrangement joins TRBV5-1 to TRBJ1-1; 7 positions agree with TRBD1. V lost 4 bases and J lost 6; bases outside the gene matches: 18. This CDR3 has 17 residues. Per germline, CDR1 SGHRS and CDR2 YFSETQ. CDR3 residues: CASSMSSTGVGRAEAFF. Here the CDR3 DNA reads TGCGCCAGCAGCATGTCTTCTACAGGGGTTGGAAGGGCTGAAGCTTTCTTT. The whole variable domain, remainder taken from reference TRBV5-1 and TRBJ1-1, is KAGVTQTPRYLIKTRGQQVTLSCSPISGHRSVSWYQQTPGQGLQFLFEYFSETQRNKGNFPGRFSGRQFSNSRSEMNVSTLELGDSALYLCASSMSSTGVGRAEAFFGQGTRLTVV.

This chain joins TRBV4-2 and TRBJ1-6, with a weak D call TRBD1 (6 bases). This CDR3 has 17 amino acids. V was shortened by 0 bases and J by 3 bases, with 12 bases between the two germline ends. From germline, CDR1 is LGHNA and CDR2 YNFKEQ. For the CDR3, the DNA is TGTGCCAGCAGCCAAGATCTGGGACAAAGCTATAATTCACCCCTCCACTTT. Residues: CASSQDLGQSYNSPLHF.

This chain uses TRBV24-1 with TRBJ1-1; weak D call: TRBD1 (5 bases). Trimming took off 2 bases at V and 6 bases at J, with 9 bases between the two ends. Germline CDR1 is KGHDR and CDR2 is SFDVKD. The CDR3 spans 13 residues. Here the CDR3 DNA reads TGTGCCACCAGTGATTCCAGGACACCTGAAGCTTTCTTT. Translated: CATSDSRTPEAFF.

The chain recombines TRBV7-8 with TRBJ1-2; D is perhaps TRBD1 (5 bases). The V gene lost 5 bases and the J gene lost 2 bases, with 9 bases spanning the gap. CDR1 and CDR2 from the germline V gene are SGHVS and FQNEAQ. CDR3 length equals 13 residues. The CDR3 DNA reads TGTGCCAGCAGCGCAAACAGGAACTATGGCTACACCTTC. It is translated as CASSANRNYGYTF.

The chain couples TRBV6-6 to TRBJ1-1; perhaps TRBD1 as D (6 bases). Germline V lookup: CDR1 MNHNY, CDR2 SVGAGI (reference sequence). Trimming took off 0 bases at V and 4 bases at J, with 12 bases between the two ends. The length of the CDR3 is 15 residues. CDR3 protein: CASSYSRGLGTEAFF. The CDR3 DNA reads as TGTGCCAGCAGTTACTCGCGGGGGCTGGGCACTGAAGCTTTCTTT.

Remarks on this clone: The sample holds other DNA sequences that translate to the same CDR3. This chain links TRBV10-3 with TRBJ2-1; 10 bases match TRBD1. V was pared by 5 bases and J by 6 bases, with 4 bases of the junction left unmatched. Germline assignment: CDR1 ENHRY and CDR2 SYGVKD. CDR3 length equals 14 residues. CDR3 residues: CAISPRTGGNEQFF. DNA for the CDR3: TGTGCCATCAGTCCTCGGACAGGGGGCAATGAGCAGTTCTTC.

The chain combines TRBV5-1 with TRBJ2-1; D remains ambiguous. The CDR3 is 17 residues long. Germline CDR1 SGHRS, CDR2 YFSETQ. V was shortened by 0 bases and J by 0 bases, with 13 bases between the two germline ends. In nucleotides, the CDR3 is TGCGCCAGCAGCTTGGAGCTAGACACGTACTCCTACAATGAGCAGTTCTTC. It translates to CASSLELDTYSYNEQFF.

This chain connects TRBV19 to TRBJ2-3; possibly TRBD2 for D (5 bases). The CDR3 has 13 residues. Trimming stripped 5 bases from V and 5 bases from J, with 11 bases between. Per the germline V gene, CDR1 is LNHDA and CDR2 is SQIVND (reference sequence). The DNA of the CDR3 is TGTGCCAGTAGTTTTCGGGATCGAGATACGCAGTATTTT. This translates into CASSFRDRDTQYF. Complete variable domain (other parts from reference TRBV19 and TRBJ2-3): DGGITQSPKYLFRKEGQNVTLSCEQNLNHDAMYWYRQDPGQGLRLIYYSQIVNDFQKGDIAEGYSVSREKKESFPLTVTSAQKNPTAFYLCASSFRDRDTQYFGPGTRLTVL.

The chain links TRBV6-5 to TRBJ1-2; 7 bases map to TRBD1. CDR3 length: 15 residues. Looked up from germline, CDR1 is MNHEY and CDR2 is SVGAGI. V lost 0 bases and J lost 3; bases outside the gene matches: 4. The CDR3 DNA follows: TGTGCCAGCAGTTACTCCTACAGGGGCGACTATGGCTACACCTTC. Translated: CASSYSYRGDYGYTF.

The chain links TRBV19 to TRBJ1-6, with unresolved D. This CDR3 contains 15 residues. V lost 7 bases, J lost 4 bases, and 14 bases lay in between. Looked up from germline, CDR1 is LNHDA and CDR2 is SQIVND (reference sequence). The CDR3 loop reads CASTFKDQYNSPLHF. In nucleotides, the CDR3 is TGTGCCAGTACGTTTAAGGACCAGTATAATTCACCCCTCCACTTT.

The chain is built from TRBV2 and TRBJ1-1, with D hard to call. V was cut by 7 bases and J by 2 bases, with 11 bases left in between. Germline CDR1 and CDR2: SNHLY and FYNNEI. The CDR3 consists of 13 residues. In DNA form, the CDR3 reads TGTGCCAGCATCTGGCAAACAAACACTGAAGCTTTCTTT. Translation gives CASIWQTNTEAFF.

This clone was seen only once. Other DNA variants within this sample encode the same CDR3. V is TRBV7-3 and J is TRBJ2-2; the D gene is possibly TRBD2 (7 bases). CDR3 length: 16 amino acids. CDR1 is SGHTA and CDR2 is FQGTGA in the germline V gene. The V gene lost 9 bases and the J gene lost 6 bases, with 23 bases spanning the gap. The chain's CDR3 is CARGRGKGRGPGELFF. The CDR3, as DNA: TGTGCCAGAGGGCGTGGTAAGGGGCGGGGGCCCGGGGAGCTGTTTTTT.